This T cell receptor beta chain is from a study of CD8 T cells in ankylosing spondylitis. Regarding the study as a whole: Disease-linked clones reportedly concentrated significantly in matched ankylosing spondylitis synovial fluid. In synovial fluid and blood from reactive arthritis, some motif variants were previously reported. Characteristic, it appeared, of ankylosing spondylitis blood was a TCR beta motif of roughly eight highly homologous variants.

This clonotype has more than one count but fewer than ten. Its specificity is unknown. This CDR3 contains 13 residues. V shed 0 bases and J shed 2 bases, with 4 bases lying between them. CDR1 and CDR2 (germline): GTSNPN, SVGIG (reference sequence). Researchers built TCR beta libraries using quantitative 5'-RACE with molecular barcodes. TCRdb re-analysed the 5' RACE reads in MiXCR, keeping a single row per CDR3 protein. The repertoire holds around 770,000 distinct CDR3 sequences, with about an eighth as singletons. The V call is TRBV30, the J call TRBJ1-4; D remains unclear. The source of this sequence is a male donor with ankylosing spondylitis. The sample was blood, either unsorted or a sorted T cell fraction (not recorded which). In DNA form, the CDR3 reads TGTGCCTGGAGTGTAGGGACTAATGAAAAACTGTTTTTT. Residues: CAWSVGTNEKLFF.